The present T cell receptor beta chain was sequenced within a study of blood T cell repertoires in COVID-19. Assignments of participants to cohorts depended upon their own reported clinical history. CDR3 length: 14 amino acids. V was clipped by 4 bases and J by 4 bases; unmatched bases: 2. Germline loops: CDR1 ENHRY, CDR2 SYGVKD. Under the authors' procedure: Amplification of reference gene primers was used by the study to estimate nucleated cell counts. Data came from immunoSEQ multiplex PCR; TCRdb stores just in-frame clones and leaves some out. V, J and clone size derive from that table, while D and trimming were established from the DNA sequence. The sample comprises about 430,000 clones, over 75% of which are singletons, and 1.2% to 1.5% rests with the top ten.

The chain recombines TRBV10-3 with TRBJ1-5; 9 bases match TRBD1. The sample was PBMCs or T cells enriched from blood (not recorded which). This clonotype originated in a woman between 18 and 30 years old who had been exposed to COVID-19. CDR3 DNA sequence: TGTGCCATCAGTGGGGACAGGGTAAATCAGCCCCAGCATTTT. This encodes CAISGDRVNQPQHF.